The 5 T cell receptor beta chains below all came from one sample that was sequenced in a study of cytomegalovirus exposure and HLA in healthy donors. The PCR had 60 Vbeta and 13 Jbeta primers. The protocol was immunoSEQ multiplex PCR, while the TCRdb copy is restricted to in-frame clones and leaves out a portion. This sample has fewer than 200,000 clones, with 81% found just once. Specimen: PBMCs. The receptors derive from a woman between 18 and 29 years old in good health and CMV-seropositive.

The CDR3 loop reads CASSLEGVGEQYF. Written as DNA, the CDR3 is TGTGCCAGCAGCTTGGAGGGGGTTGGGGAGCAGTACTTC. J is TRBJ2-7 and V is TRBV5-5; possible D gene TRBD1, 6 bases. Per the germline V gene, CDR1 is SGHKS and CDR2 is YYEKEE (reference sequence). V was clipped by 0 bases and J by 7 bases, with 11 bases between them. The CDR3 covers 13 residues.

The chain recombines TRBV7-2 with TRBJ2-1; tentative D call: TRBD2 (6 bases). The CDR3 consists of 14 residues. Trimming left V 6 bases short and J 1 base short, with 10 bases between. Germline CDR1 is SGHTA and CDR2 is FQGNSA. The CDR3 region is CASRRGGSYNEQFF. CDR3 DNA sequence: TGTGCCAGCAGAAGAGGAGGGTCCTACAATGAGCAGTTCTTC.

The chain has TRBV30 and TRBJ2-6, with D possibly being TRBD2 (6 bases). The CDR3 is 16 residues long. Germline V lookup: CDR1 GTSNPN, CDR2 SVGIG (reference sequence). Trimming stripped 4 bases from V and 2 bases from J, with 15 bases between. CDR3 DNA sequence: TGTGCCTGGAAGGACTACGGCTGGCCTGGGGCCAACGTCCTGACTTTC. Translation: CAWKDYGWPGANVLTF.

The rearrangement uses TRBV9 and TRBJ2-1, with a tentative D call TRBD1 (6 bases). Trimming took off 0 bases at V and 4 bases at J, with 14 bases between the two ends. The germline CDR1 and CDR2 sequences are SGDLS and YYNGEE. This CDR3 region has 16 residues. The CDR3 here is CASSVASQGSYNEQFF. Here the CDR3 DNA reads TGTGCCAGCAGCGTAGCCTCCCAGGGGTCATACAATGAGCAGTTCTTC.

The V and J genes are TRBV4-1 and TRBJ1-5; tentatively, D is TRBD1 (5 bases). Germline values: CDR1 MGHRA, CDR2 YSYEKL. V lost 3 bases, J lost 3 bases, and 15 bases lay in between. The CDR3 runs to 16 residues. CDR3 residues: CASSQTPGIPNQPQHF. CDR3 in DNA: TGCGCCAGCAGCCAGACCCCAGGGATCCCCAATCAGCCCCAGCATTTT.